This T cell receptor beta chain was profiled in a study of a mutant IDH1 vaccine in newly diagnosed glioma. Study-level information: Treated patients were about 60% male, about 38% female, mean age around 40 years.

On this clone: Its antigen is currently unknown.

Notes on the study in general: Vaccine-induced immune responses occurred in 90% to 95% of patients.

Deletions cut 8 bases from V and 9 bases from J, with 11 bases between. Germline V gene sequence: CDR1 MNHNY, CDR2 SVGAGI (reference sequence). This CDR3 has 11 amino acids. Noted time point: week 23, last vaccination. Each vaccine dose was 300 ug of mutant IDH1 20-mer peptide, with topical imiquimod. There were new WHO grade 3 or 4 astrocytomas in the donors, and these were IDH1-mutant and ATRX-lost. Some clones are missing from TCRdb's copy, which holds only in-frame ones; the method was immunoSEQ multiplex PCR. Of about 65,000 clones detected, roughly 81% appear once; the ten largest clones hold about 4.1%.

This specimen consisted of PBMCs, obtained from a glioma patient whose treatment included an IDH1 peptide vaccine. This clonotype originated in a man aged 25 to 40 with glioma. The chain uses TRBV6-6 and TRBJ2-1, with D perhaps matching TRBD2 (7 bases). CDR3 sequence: CASGGGSEQFF. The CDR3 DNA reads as TGTGCCAGCGGGGGGGGCAGTGAGCAGTTCTTC.